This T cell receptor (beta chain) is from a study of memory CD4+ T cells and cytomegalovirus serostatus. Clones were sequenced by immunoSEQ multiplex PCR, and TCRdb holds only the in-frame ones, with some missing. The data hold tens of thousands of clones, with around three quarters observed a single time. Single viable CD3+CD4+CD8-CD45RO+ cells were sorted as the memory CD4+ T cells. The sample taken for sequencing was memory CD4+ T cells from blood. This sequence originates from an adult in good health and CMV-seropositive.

The CDR3 loop is CASSARAWDRGGRTEAFF. CDR3 bases: TGTGCCAGCAGTGCCCGAGCTTGGGACAGGGGAGGAAGGACTGAAGCTTTCTTT. V is TRBV27 and J is TRBJ1-1; 10 bases are shared with TRBD1. Trimming removed 5 bases from V and 5 bases from J; junction bases left unmatched: 17. This CDR3 is 18 amino acids long. Germline CDR1 and CDR2: MNHEY and SMNVEV (reference sequence).